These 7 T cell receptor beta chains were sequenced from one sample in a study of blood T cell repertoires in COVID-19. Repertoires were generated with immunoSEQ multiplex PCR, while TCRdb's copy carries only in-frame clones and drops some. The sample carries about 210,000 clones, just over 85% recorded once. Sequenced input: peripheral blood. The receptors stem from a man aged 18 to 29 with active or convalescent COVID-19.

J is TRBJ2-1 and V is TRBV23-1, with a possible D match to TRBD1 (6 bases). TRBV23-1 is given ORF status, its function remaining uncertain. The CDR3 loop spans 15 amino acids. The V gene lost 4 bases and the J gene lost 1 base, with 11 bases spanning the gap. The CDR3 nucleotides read TGCGCCAGCAGTCCGCAGGACAGTTCCTACAATGAGCAGTTCTTC. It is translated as CASSPQDSSYNEQFF.

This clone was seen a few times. CDR3 protein: CASSIFETRRRLRQPQHF. The CDR3 DNA reads as TGTGCCAGTAGTATTTTTGAAACCAGACGGCGGTTGAGGCAGCCCCAGCATTTT. V and J are TRBV19 and TRBJ1-5; unclear D gene. Germline V gene lookup returns CDR1 LNHDA and CDR2 SQIVND (reference sequence). The CDR3 is 18 amino acids. With 3 bases removed from V and 7 bases from J, the gap between germline ends came to 25 bases.

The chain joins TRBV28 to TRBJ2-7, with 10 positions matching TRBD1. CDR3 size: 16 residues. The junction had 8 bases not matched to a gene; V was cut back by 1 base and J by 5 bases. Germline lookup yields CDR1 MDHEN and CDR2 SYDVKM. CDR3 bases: TGTGCCAGCAGTTTATCCCACGGGACAGGGGTTAACGAGCAGTACTTC. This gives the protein CASSLSHGTGVNEQYF.

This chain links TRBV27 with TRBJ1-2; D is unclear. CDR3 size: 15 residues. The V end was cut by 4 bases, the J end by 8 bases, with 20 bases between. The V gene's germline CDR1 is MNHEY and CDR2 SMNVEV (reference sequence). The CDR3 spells CASSYLADGRSGYTF. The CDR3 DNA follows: TGTGCCAGCAGTTATTTAGCTGACGGTCGTTCCGGCTACACCTTC.

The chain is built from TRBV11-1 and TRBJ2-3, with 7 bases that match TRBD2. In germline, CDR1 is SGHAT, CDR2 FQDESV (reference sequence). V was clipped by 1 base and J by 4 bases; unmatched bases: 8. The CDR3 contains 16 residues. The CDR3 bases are TGTGCCAGCAGCTTAGAGGGTCGACTAGCCTCAGATACGCAGTATTTT. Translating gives CASSLEGRLASDTQYF.

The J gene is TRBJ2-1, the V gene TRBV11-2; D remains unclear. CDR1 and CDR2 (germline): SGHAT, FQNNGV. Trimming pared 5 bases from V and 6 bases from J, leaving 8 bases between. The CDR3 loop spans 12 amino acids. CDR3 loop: CASSLQANEQFF. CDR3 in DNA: TGTGCCAGCAGCCTCCAGGCCAATGAGCAGTTCTTC.

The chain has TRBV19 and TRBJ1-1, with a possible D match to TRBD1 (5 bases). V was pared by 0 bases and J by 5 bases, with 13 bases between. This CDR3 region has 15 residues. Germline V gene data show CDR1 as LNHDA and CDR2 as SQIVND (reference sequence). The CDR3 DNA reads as TGTGCCAGTAGTATAGACGCTCGGGAGGGGACTGAAGCTTTCTTT. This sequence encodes CASSIDAREGTEAFF.